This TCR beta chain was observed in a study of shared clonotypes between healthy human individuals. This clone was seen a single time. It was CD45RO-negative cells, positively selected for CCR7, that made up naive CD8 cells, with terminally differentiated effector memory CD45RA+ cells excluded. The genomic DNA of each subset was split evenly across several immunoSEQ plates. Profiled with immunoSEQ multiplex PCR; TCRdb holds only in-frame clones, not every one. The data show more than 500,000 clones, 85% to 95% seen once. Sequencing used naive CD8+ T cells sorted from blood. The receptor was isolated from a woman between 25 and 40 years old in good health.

The CDR3 is CAWSGLAAYEQYF. The CDR3 DNA is TGTGCCTGGAGTGGGCTAGCGGCCTACGAGCAGTACTTC. The chain has TRBV30 and TRBJ2-7, with 7 nucleotides matching TRBD2. This CDR3 has 13 residues. Trimming removed 1 base from V and 2 bases from J; junction bases left unmatched: 2. Germline V lookup: CDR1 GTSNPN, CDR2 SVGIG (reference sequence).